Below, one T cell receptor (beta chain) is given with its context. Its antigen is unidentified. The sample comes from a study of T cell repertoires in cytomegalovirus infection. Study background: Through public TCR beta signatures, both CMV infection and matching HLA type were indicated.

Study observations and caveats: Dominating the ex vivo response were TCR beta clonotypes that were CMV-specific and HLA-C-restricted. Identification of carriers of CMV plus the relevant HLA was achieved through cumulative public TCR beta family frequency.

TCRdb re-called the reads through MiXCR, storing one row per CDR3 protein. Of about 740,000 distinct CDR3 sequences in the sample, approximately 34% are singletons; the top ten hold 2.5% to 3.5%. This TCR was recovered from a human donor in good health (CMV status not recorded). Some clones in this sample may be carry-over from other donors' samples. The specimen was PBMCs.

The CDR3 DNA reads TGTGCCAGCAGGCGACAGGGGACTGAAAAACTGTTTTTT. Translating it yields CASRRQGTEKLFF. This chain links TRBV2 with TRBJ1-4; 8 bases agree with TRBD1. Trimming removed 6 bases from V and 7 bases from J; junction bases left unmatched: 4. CDR3 length equals 13 residues. Germline loops: CDR1 SNHLY, CDR2 FYNNEI. Variable domain in full (rest from reference TRBV2 and TRBJ1-4): EPEVTQTPSHQVTQMGQEVILRCVPISNHLYFYWYRQILGQKVEFLVSFYNNEISEKSEIFDDQFSVERPDGSNFTLKIRSTKLEDSAMYFCASRRQGTEKLFFGSGTQLSVL.